This T cell receptor (beta chain) comes out of a study of human CD8 memory T cell subsets. V was pared by 5 bases and J by 1 base, with 14 bases between. Germline V gives CDR1 SGHAT, CDR2 FQNNGV. This CDR3 has 15 residues. Sequencing libraries of TCR beta were made by UMI-labeled 5' RACE. How the authors handled the data: Individual TCR beta libraries contained between about 2,800 and 20,000 functional CDR3 beta clonotypes each. TCRdb used MiXCR to reprocess the 5' RACE reads, holding one entry per CDR3 protein. The V and J calls were not made by the authors but by TCRdb's processing. The sample shows roughly 8,000 distinct CDR3 sequences, under 4% of them seen only once. In this sample, this clonotype is large.

The clonotype originates from a human donor in good health. Sequencing was performed on CD8+ T cells from PBMCs. This rearrangement joins TRBV11-2 to TRBJ1-1; D not certain. The CDR3 bases are TGTGCCAGCAGCCAAAGCGGGAGCCAGAACACTGAAGCTTTCTTT. Translation: CASSQSGSQNTEAFF. Drawing the rest from reference TRBV11-2 and TRBJ1-1, the complete variable domain is EAGVAQSPRYKIIEKRQSVAFWCNPISGHATLYWYQQILGQGPKLLIQFQNNGVVDDSQLPKDRFSAERLKGVDSTLKIQPAKLEDSAVYLCASSQSGSQNTEAFFGQGTRLTVV.